One TCR beta chain is described in this entry. Antigen: not known. This specimen belongs to a study of T-cell memory formation after mild COVID-19. Study background: Largely donor-specific sequence clusters came from a couple of donors. Study-wide points: Later expanders leaned CD4+, whereas day 15 to 85 contracting clones were balanced CD4/CD8. Detection of some responders pre-infection suggested pre-existing cross-reactive memory T cells participated.

Germline V gene data show CDR1 as SGHTS and CDR2 as YDEGEE. The CDR3 consists of 15 residues. V trimming: 1 base; J trimming: 5 bases; junction bases outside the gene matches: 6. MiXCR, run by TCRdb on the 5' RACE reads, gives a single entry per CDR3 protein. This table holds around 250,000 distinct CDR3 sequences, approximately 16% found once. The sample was PBMCs or a T cell subset sorted from them (not recorded which). The rearrangement uses TRBV5-8 and TRBJ2-3; TRBD2 aligns across 8 bases. The TCR was taken from a man between 18 and 29 years old who had mild COVID-19 (a few samples of this study predate the infection). Cell type and time point are not known. The CDR3 loop is CASSLRGGLLDTQYF. As DNA, the CDR3 is TGTGCCAGCAGCTTGCGGGGGGGCCTTCTAGATACGCAGTATTTT.